This T cell receptor (beta chain) comes out of a study of response to subunit inactivated influenza vaccine. Points from the study as a whole: Few new T cells, the authors suggested, are recruited by each seasonal influenza vaccination.

Worth noting for this clonotype: The antigen is not known.

In TCRdb, the RT-PCR reads were re-called with MiXCR into one record per CDR3 protein. The sample lists about 530,000 distinct CDR3 sequences, roughly 13% occurring once. V was pared by 3 bases and J by 5 bases, with 13 bases of the junction left unmatched. Germline V lookup: CDR1 SGDLS, CDR2 YYNGEE. The CDR3 is 16 amino acids. The specimen comprised PBMCs from blood, sampled roughly 48 days after vaccination. V gene TRBV9 combines with J gene TRBJ2-7; TRBD1 matches 8 bases. The TCR sequence derives from a man between 50 and 59 years old who received an inactivated influenza vaccine. CDR3 sequence reads: CASSDRTGGGQDEQYF. The CDR3 bases are TGTGCCAGCAGCGACCGTACAGGGGGTGGGCAGGACGAGCAGTACTTC.